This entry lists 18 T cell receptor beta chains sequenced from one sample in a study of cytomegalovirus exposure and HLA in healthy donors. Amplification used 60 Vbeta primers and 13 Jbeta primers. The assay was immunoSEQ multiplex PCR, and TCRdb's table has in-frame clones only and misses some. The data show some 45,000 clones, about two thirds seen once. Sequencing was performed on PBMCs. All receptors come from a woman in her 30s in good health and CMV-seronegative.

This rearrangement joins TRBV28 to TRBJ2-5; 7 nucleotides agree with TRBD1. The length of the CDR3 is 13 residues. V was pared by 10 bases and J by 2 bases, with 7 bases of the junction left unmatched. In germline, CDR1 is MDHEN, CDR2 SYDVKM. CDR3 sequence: CATGTVAQETQYF. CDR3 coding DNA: TGTGCCACCGGGACAGTCGCGCAAGAGACCCAGTACTTC.

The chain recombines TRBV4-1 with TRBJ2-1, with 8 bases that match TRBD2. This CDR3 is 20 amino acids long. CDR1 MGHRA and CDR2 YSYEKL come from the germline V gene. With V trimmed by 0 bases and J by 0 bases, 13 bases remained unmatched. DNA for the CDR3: TGCGCCAGCAGCCAAGATGTGGGACTAGGGGTTCCCCCCTCCTACAATGAGCAGTTCTTC. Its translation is CASSQDVGLGVPPSYNEQFF.

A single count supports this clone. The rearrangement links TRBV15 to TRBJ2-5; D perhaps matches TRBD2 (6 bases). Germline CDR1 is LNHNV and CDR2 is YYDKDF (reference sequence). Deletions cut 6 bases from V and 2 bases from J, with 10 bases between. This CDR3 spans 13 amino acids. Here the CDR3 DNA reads TGTGCCACCAGGCGGGGATTACAAGAGACCCAGTACTTC. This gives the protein CATRRGLQETQYF.

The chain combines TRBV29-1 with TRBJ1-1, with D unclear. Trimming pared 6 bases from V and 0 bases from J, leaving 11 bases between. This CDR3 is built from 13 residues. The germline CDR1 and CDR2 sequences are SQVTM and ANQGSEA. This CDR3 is CSVGGRLNTEAFF. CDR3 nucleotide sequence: TGCAGCGTCGGAGGGAGATTGAACACTGAAGCTTTCTTT. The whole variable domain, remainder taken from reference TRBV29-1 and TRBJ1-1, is SAVISQKPSRDICQRGTSLTIQCQVDSQVTMMFWYRQQPGQSLTLIATANQGSEATYESGFVIDKFPISRPNLTFSTLTVSNMSPEDSSIYLCSVGGRLNTEAFFGQGTRLTVV.

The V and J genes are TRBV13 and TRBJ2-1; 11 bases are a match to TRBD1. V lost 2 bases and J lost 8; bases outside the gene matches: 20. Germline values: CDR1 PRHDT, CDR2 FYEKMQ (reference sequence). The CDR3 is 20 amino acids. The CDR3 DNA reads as TGTGCCAGCAGCTTACCGGGACAGGGGGGAGGCCCACCAGGGGAGGATGAGCAGTTCTTC. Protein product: CASSLPGQGGGPPGEDEQFF.

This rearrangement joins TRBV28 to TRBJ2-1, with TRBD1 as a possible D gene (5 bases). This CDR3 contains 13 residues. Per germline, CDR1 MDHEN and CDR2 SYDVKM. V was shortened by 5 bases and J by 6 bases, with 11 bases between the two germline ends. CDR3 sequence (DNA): TGTGCCAGCAGTCCCAGGGTCCTCAATGAGCAGTTCTTC. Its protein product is CASSPRVLNEQFF.

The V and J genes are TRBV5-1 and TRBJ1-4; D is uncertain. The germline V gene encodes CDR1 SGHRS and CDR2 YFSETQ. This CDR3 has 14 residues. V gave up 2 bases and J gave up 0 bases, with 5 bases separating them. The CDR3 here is CASSFEATNEKLFF. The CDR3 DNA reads TGCGCCAGCAGCTTTGAGGCAACTAATGAAAAACTGTTTTTT.

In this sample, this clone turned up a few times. The CDR3 nucleotides read TGTGCCAGCAGTCAAATTCAGGGGACCGACTACGAGCAGTACTTC. Amino acid sequence: CASSQIQGTDYEQYF. The chain has TRBV6-5 and TRBJ2-7; D may be TRBD1 (6 bases). The CDR3 totals 15 residues. With 5 bases removed from V and 3 bases from J, the gap between germline ends came to 17 bases. CDR1 is MNHEY and CDR2 is SVGAGI in the germline V gene.

CDR3 sequence: CASSTPGRGTNTEAFF. The CDR3 coding sequence is TGCGCCAGCAGTACCCCGGGCAGGGGAACCAACACTGAAGCTTTCTTT. This chain connects TRBV4-1 to TRBJ1-1, with D perhaps matching TRBD1 (6 bases). CDR1 is MGHRA, CDR2 YSYEKL, per germline. There are 16 residues in the CDR3. V was pared by 6 bases and J by 2 bases, with 19 bases between.

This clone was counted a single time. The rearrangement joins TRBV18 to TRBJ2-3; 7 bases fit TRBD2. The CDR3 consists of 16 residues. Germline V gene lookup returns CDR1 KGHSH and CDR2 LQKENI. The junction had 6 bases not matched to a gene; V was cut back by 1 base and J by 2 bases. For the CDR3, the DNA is TGTGCCAGCTCACCACGGACGGGGGGTGCCACAGATACGCAGTATTTT. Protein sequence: CASSPRTGGATDTQYF.

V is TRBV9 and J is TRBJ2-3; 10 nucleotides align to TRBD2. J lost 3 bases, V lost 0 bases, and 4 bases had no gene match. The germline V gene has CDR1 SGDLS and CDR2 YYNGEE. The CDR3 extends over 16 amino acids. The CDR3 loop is CASSVASGRGTDTQYF. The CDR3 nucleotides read TGTGCCAGCAGCGTAGCTAGCGGGAGAGGGACAGATACGCAGTATTTT. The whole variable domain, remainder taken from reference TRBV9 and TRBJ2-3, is DSGVTQTPKHLITATGQRVTLRCSPRSGDLSVYWYQQSLDQGLQFLIQYYNGEERAKGNILERFSAQQFPDLHSELNLSSLELGDSALYFCASSVASGRGTDTQYFGPGTRLTVL.

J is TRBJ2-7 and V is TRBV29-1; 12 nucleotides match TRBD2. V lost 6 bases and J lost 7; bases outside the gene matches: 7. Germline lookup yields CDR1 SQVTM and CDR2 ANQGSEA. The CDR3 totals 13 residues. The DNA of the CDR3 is TGCAGCGTGCAGACTAGCGGGAGTCTAGAGCAGTACTTC. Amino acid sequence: CSVQTSGSLEQYF.

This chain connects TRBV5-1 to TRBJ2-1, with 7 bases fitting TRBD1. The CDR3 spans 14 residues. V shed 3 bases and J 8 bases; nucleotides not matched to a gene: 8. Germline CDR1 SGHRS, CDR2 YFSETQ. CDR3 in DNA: TGCGCCAGCAGCTCCGACAGGGTAATACATGAGCAGTTCTTC. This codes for CASSSDRVIHEQFF.

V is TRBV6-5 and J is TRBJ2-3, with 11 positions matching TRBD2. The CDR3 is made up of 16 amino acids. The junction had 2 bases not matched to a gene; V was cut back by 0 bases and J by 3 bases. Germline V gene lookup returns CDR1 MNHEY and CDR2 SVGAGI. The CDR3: CASSYSLAGVTDTQYF. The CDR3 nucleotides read TGTGCCAGCAGTTACTCACTAGCGGGGGTAACAGATACGCAGTATTTT.

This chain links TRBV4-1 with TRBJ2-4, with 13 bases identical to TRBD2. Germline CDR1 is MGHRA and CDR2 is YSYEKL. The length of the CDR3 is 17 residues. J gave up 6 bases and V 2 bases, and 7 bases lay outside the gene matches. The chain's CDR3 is CASSQKGLAGDGNIQYF. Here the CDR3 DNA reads TGCGCCAGCAGCCAAAAAGGACTAGCGGGAGACGGAAACATTCAGTACTTC.

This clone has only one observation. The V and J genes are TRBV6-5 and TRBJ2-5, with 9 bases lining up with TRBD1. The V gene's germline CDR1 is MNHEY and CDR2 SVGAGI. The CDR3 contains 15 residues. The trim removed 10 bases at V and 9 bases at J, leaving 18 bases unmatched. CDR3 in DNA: TGTGCCAACCAGTCACGACAGGGGGTGAAGAGGGCCCAGTACTTC. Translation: CANQSRQGVKRAQYF.

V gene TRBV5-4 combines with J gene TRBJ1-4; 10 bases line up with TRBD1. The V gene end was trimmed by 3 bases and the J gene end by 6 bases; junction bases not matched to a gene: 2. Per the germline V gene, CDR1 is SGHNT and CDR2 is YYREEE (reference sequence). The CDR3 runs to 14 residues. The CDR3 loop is CASSSTGGYEKLFF. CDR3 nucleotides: TGTGCCAGCAGCTCGACAGGGGGCTATGAAAAACTGTTTTTT. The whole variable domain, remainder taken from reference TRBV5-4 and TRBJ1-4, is ETGVTQSPTHLIKTRGQQVTLRCSSQSGHNTVSWYQQALGQGPQFIFQYYREEENGRGNFPPRFSGLQFPNYSSELNVNALELDDSALYLCASSSTGGYEKLFFGSGTQLSVL.

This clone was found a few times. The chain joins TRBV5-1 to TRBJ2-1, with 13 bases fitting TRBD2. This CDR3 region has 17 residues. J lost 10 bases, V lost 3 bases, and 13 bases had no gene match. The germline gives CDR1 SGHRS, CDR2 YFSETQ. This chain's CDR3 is CASSSNPPGLAGWEQFF. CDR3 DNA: TGCGCCAGCAGCTCAAATCCACCGGGACTAGCGGGATGGGAGCAGTTCTTC.